This T cell receptor beta chain was identified in a study of vaccination effects on CD4 cells after COVID-19. As to this clone: Its antigen is currently unknown.

ViraFEST expansion of antigen-specific CD4+ T cells with viral peptide pools preceded sequencing. It was after roughly 11 days of culture that CD4+ T cells were isolated. Every participant took two doses of the BNT162b2 or mRNA-1273 vaccine. The CDR3 totals 12 residues. V lost 5 bases and J 5 bases, leaving 9 bases between the germline ends. CDR1 is GTSNPN and CDR2 is SVGIG in the germline V gene (reference sequence). The repertoire was sequenced with immunoSEQ multiplex PCR; TCRdb's copy has only in-frame clones and lacks some. In the table there are about 48,000 clones, around three quarters of which are singletons.

The sample was CD4+ T cells from PBMCs cultured with HCoV-OC43 spike peptides, taken after COVID-19 vaccination. Subset meaning: HCoV-OC43 spike overlapping peptide pool stimulation. The chain joins TRBV30 to TRBJ1-4; D is uncertain. This clonotype was sampled from a human donor who received a COVID-19 vaccine. In DNA, the CDR3 is TGTGCCTGGGGGATGTCCAATGAAAAACTGTTTTTT. Protein: CAWGMSNEKLFF.